The TCR beta chain under discussion was sequenced for a study of blood T cell repertoires in COVID-19. Background on the study: The United States, Italy and Spain were the sources of the acute and convalescent COVID-19 samples. In each case, the material was cDNA or gDNA derived from T cells, B-cell-depleted T cells, or PBMCs.

Authors' processing steps: By means of reference gene primer amplification, nucleated cell counts were estimated. TCRdb keeps only in-frame clones here, not all; method: immunoSEQ multiplex PCR. V and J calls and clone size are those listed in that table; D and trimming were worked out from the DNA. The sample yields roughly 86,000 clones, about four fifths seen once. This CDR3 is built from 12 residues. CDR1 MNHEY and CDR2 SMNVEV come from the germline V gene (reference sequence). V was shortened by 6 bases and J by 8 bases, with 13 bases between the two germline ends. Sequencing was performed on peripheral blood. The V gene is TRBV27, the J gene TRBJ1-2, with D hard to call. The receptor's source is a woman in her 70s with acute or convalescent COVID-19. The CDR3 sequence is CASSSGGYGYTF. In nucleotides, the CDR3 is TGTGCCAGCAGCTCCGGAGGATACGGCTACACCTTC.